The clone carrying this T cell receptor (beta chain) was counted between two and nine times. Its antigen is unidentified. These data come from a study of T-cell reconstitution after alpha-beta-depleted transplantation in children. Study-wide results and limits: At around two months after transplant, the alpha-beta T cells were reportedly derived from several hundred expanded clones that came from non-depleted graft cells. Some patients' high day-60 TCRbeta diversity was attributed to recipient cells surviving conditioning. T-cell counts and diversity at one year following transplant were attributed mainly to newly produced T cells.

Unique molecular identifiers were incorporated into the prepared TCRbeta library. One entry per CDR3 protein results from TCRdb running MiXCR on the PCR reads. Counted here are some 830,000 distinct CDR3 sequences, less than 20% occurring once; the ten biggest clones make up approximately 4.5%. Trimming removed 5 bases at V and 2 bases at J, with 10 bases between. CDR1 MDHEN and CDR2 SYDVKM come from the germline V gene. The CDR3 covers 13 residues. The chain couples TRBV28 to TRBJ2-7; D not certain. The TCR sequence derives from a male patient aged 10-17 years who had a stem cell transplant for acute lymphoblastic leukemia, so the T cells may come from the graft donor. This material consisted of PBMCs, mostly from graft donor cells, taken 360 days after TCRalphabeta/CD19-depleted stem cell transplant. The CDR3 bases are TGTGCCAGCAGTCCTTGGGTAGCCTACGAGCAGTACTTC. Its protein is CASSPWVAYEQYF.